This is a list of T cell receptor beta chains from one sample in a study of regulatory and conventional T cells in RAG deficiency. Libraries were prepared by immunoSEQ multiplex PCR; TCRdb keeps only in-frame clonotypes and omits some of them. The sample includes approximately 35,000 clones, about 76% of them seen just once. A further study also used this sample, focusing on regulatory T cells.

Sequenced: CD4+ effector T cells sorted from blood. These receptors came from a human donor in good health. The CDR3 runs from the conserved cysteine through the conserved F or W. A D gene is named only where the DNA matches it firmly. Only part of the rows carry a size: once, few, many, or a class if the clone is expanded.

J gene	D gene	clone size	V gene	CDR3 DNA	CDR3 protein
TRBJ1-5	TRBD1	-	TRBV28	TGTGCCAGCACCTCCGGGACAGGGGGCTTTCAGCCCCAGCATTTT	CASTSGTGGFQPQHF
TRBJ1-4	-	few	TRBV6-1	TGTGCCAGCAGTGAAGTTATGGCAGCTAATGAAAAACTGTTTTTT	CASSEVMAANEKLFF
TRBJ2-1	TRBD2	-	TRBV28	TGTGCCAGCAGTTTGGCGGGTTTGGCGGGGGGGCGGAATGAGCAGTTCTTC	CASSLAGLAGGRNEQFF
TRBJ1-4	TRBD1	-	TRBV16	TGTGCCAGCAGCCCTATCCGGGACAGGGGGATCGAAAAACTGTTTTTT	CASSPIRDRGIEKLFF
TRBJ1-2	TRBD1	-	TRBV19	TGTGCCAGTAGTATAGTGAGGCAGGGGGACGGCTACACCTTC	CASSIVRQGDGYTF
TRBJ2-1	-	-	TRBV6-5	TGTGCCAGCGCGAGTGTGGGTAATGAGCAGTTCTTC	CASASVGNEQFF
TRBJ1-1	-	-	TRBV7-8	TGTGCCAGCAGCGAAGTCCAACAGGCGGGAGCTTTCTTT	CASSEVQQAGAFF
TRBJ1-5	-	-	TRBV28	TGTGCCAGCAGTTCCGGGCAGGGCATAAGTCAGCCCCAGCATTTT	CASSSGQGISQPQHF
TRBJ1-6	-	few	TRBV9	TGTGCCAGCAGCGTAGATGGGGGACTTAATTCACCCCTCCACTTT	CASSVDGGLNSPLHF
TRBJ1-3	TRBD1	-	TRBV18	TGTGCCAGCTCGATCCAGGGGGCGGCTGGAAACACCATATATTTT	CASSIQGAAGNTIYF
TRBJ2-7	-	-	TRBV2	TGTGCCAGCAGTGAATGGGGATACGAGCAGTACTTC	CASSEWGYEQYF
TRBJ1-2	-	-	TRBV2	TGTGCCAGCAGTGAGATCCGCGGGTCAAGCTATGGCTACACCTTC	CASSEIRGSSYGYTF
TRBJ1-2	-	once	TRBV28	TGTGCCAGCAGTTTAAGGGGACCGCTCGCAACAATTCGATCCATGACCTTAAATTATGGCTACACCTTC	CASSLRGPLATIRSMTLNYGYTF
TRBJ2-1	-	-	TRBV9	TGTGCCAGCAGCAGGAGCTCCTACAATGAGCAGTTCTTC	CASSRSSYNEQFF
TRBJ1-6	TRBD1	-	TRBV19	TGTGCCAGTAGTATTGATGGGACAGGGAATTCACCCCTCCACTTT	CASSIDGTGNSPLHF
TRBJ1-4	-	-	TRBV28	TGTGCCAGCAGTTTCGGGGGGGCAAGTAATGAAAAACTGTTTTTT	CASSFGGASNEKLFF
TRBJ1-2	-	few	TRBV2	TGTGCCAGCAGTATTGACGTAAACTATGGCTACACCTTC	CASSIDVNYGYTF
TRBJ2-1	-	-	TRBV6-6	TGTGCCAGCCTGACCCGGGGGCTGAGGGGGAACAATGAGCAGTTCTTC	CASLTRGLRGNNEQFF
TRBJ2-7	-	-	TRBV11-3	TGTGCCAGCAGCTTGTTCGGGCAGGGGGGCGAGCAGTACTTC	CASSLFGQGGEQYF
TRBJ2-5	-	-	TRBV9	TGTGCCAGCAGCGTAGCTGAGCGTGGGACCCAGTACTTC	CASSVAERGTQYF
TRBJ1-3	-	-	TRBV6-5	TGTGCCAGCACCAACCGGGGGCTAGCTGGAAACACCATATATTTT	CASTNRGLAGNTIYF
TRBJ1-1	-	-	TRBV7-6	TGTGCCAGCAGCTTAGAGCTTAGGGGGATTGGCGCTGAAGCTTTCTTT	CASSLELRGIGAEAFF
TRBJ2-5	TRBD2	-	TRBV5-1	TGCGCCAGCAGCTTGACCAGACTAGCGGGGGAGACCCAGTACTTC	CASSLTRLAGETQYF
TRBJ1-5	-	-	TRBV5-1	TGCGCCAGCAGCTTGGCTGGGGAGAGCGGTCAGCCCCAGCATTTT	CASSLAGESGQPQHF
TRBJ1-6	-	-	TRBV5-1	TGCGCCAGCAGCTTGGATAACCCTCGGGGCTCACCCCTCCACTTT	CASSLDNPRGSPLHF
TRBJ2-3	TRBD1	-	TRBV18	TGTGCCAGCTCACCGTCCCAGGGGGAGCCGCAGTATTTT	CASSPSQGEPQYF
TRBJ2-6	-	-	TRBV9	TGTGCCAGCAGCCAAAGGGACAGGGCCAACGTCCTGACTTTC	CASSQRDRANVLTF
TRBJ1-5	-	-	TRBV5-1	TGCGCCAGCAGCTTGGCAGGGGCCGGGCAGCCCCAGCATTTT	CASSLAGAGQPQHF
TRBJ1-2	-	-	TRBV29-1	TGCAGCGTTGAGAAGGGTCCTAACTATGGCTACACCTTC	CSVEKGPNYGYTF
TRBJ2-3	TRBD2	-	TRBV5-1	TGCGCCAGCAGCTCCTACCCCCTGACTAGCGGGGGGACCAATACCCCCTCAGATACGCAGTATTTT	CASSSYPLTSGGTNTPSDTQYF
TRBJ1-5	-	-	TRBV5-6	TGTGCCAGCAGCCCGGATAAGGTAAAGGGGCGGAATCAGCCCCAGCATTTT	CASSPDKVKGRNQPQHF
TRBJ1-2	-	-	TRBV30	TGTGCCTGGAGTGTACAGACGGGAGGAAGGGATAACTATGGCTACACCTTC	CAWSVQTGGRDNYGYTF
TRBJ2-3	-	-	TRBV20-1	TGCAGTGCTAGAGGGCTAGATACGCAGTATTTT	CSARGLDTQYF
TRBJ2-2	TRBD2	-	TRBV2	TGTGCCAGGGGGACTAGCGGGGGGCACACCGGGGAGCTGTTTTTT	CARGTSGGHTGELFF
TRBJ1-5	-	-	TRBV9	TGTGCCAGCAGCGTAGCAGGGGTCGGCCAGCCCCAGCATTTT	CASSVAGVGQPQHF
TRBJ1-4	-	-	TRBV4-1	TGCGCCAGCAGCCAAGTTCAGGGAGGGGAAAAACTGTTTTTT	CASSQVQGGEKLFF
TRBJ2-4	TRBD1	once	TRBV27	TGTGCCAGCAGGTCCGGGACAGGGGGCACTTCGGCCAAAAACATTCAGTACTTC	CASRSGTGGTSAKNIQYF
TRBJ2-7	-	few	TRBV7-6	TGTGCCAGCAGCTATGGATACACCTACGAGCAGTACTTC	CASSYGYTYEQYF
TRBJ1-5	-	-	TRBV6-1	TGTGCCAGCAGTGAATGGGGCAGGGGAGAGGGCAATCAGCCCCAGCATTTT	CASSEWGRGEGNQPQHF
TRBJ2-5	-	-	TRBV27	TGTGCCAGCAGTTTACGGCAGGGCGGAGAGACCCAGTACTTC	CASSLRQGGETQYF
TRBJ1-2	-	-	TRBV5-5	TGTGCCAGCAGCTTGGCCGTTGGAGGAATACAGGACCATAACTATGGCTACACCTTC	CASSLAVGGIQDHNYGYTF
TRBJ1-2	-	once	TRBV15	TGTGCCACCAGCAGAGACGCAGGAGGAGATCCTAACTATGGCTACACCTTC	CATSRDAGGDPNYGYTF
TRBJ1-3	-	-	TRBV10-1	TGCGCCAGCAGTGATACGGGGACCGCTGGAAACACCATATATTTT	CASSDTGTAGNTIYF
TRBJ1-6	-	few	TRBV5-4	TGTGCCAGCAGCCCGGGGGGGAGGGTAGATTCACCCCTCCACTTT	CASSPGGRVDSPLHF
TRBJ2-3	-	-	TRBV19	TGTGCCAGTAGTCCCCGGGTCTATACGCAGTATTTT	CASSPRVYTQYF
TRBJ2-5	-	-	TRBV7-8	TGTGCCAGCAGCTTAGAGAGTGCGCGAGAGACCCAGTACTTC	CASSLESARETQYF
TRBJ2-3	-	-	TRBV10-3	TGTGCCATCAGTGAGGACCCGGGAACAGATACGCAGTATTTT	CAISEDPGTDTQYF
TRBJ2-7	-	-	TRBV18	TGTGCCAGCTCACCAAACGGCCAGGCTACCTACGAGCAGTACTTC	CASSPNGQATYEQYF
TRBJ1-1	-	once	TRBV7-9	TGTGCCAGCAGCTTACAGATGAACACTGAAGCTTTCTTT	CASSLQMNTEAFF
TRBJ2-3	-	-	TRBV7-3	TGTGCCAGCAGCTTACGCGCTATAAGCACAGATACGCAGTATTTT	CASSLRAISTDTQYF
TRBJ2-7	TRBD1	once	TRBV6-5	TGTGCCAGCAGTTACCCGACAGGGGAAACGACATTC	CASSYPTGETTF
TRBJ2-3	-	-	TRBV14	TGTGCCAGCAGCCAAGATTTCAACTCAGATACGCAGTATTTT	CASSQDFNSDTQYF
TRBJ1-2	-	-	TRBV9	TGTGCCAGCAGCCCAGCAGAAATTTCTAACTATGGCTACACCTTC	CASSPAEISNYGYTF
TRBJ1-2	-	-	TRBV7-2	TGTGCCAGCAGCTTAGCGCGGGACATCTTGCCCACCTTC	CASSLARDILPTF
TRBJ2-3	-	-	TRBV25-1	TGTGCCAGCAGTGAATGGATGGATACGCAGTATTTT	CASSEWMDTQYF
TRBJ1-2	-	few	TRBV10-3	TGTGCCATCAGTGAGGCTTCTAACTATGGCTACACCTTC	CAISEASNYGYTF
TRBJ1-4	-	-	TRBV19	TGTGCCAGTGCGGCCAGGCAAGAGACAACTAATGAAAAACTGTTTTTT	CASAARQETTNEKLFF
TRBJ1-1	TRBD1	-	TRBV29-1	TGCAGCCCGCCTGACAGGGAGAGCACTGAAGCTTTCTTT	CSPPDRESTEAFF
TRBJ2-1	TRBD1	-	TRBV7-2	TGTGCCAGCAGCAAGGAGGTGTGGGGAGACAGGGGATACAATGAGCAGTTCTTC	CASSKEVWGDRGYNEQFF
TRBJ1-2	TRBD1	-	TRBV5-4	TGTGCCAGCAGTTCCGGGACAGGAGCACTCTATGGCTACACCTTC	CASSSGTGALYGYTF